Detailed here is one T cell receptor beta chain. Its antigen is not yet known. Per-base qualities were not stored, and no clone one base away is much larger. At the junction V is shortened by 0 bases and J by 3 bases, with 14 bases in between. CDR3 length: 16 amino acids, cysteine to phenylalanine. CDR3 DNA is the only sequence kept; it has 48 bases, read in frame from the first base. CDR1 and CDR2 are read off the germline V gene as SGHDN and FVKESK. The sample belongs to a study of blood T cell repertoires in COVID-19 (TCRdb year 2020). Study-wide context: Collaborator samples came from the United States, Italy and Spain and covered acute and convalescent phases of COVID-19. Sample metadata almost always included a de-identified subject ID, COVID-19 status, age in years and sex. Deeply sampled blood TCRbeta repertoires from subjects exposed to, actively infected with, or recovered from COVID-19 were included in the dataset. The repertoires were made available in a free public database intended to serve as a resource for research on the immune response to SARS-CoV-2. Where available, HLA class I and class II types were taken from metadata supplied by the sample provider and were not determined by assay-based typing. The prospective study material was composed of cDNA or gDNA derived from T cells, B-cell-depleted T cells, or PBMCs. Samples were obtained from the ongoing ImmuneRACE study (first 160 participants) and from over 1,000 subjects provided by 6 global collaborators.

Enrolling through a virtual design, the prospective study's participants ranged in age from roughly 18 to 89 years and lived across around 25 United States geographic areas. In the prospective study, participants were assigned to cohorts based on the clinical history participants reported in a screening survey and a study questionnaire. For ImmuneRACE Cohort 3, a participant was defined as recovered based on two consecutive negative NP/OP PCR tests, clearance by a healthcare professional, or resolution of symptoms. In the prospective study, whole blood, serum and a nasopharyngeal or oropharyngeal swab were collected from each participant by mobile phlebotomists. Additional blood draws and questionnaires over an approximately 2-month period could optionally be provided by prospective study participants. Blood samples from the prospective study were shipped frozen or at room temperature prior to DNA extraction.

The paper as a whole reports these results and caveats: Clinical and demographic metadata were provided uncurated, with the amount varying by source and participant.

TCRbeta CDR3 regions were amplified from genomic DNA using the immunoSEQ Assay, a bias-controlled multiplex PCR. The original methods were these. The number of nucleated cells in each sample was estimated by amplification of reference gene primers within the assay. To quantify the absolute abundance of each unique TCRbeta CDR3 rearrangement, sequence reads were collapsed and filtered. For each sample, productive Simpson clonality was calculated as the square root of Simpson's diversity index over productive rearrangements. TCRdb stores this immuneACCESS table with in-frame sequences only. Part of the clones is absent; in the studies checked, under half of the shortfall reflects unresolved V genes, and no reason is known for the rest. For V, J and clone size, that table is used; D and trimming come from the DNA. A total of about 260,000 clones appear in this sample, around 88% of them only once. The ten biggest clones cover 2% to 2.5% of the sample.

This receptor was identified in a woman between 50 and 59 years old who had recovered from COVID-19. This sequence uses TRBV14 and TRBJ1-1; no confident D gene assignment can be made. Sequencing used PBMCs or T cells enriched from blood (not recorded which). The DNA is TGTGCCAGCAGCCAAGATACCGGGAGGAAGGACACTGAAGCTTTCTTT. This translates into CASSQDTGRKDTEAFF.